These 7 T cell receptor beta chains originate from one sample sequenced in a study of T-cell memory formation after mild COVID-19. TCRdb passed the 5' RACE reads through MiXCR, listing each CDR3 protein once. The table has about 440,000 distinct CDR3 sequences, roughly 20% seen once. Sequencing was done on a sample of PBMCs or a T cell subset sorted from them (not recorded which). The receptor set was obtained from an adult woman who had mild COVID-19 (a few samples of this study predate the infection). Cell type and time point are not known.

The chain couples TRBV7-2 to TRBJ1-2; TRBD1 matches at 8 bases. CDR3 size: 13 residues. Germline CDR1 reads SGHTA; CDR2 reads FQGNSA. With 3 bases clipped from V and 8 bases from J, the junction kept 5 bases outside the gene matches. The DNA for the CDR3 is TGTGCCAGCAGCTTGTATCGGACAGGGGGCTACACCTTC. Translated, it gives CASSLYRTGGYTF. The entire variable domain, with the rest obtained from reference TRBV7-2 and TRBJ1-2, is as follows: GAGVSQSPSNKVTEKGKDVELRCDPISGHTALYWYRQSLGQGLEFLIYFQGNSAPDKSGLPSDRFSAERTGGSVSTLTIQRTQQEDSAVYLCASSLYRTGGYTFGSGTRLTVV.

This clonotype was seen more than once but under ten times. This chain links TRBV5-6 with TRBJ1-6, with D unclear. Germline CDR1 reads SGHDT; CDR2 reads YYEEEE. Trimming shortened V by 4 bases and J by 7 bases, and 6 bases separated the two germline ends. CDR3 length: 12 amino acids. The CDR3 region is CASSAWNSPLHF. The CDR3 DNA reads TGTGCCAGCAGCGCTTGGAATTCACCCCTCCACTTT.

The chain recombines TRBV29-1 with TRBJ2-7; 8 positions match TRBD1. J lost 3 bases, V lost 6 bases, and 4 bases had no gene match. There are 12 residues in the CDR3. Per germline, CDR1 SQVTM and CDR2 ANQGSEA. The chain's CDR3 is CSVRTGFYEQYF. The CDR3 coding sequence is TGCAGCGTGCGGACAGGGTTCTACGAGCAGTACTTC.

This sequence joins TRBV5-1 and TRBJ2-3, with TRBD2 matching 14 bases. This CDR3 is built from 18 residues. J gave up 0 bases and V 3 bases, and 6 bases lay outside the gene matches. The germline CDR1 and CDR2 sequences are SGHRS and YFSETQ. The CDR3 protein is CASSSGTSGGTSTDTQYF. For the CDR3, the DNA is TGCGCCAGCAGCTCCGGGACTAGCGGGGGAACTAGCACAGATACGCAGTATTTT.

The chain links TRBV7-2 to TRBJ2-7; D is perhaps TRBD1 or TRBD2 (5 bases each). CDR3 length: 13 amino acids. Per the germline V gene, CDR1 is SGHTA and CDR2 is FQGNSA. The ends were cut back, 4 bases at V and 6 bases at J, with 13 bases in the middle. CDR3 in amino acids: CASSWGPPREQYF. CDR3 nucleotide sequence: TGTGCCAGCAGCTGGGGACCCCCCCGCGAGCAGTACTTC.

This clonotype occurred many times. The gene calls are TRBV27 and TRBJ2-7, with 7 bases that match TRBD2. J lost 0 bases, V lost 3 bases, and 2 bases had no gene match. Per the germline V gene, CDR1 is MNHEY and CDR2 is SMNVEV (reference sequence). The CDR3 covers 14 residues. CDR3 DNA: TGTGCCAGCAGTTTTGGGACTACCTCCTACGAGCAGTACTTC. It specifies CASSFGTTSYEQYF.

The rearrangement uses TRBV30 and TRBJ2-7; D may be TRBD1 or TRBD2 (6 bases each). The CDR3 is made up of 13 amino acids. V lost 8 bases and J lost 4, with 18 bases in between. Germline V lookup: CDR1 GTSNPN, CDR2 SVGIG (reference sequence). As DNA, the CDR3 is TGTGCCGCGGAGGGGGGAGGAGGATACGAGCAGTACTTC. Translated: CAAEGGGGYEQYF.